These 32 T cell receptor beta chains were sequenced from one sample in a study of CD8+CD57+ T cells in acquired aplastic anemia. The patients chosen for sequencing had shown expansion of CD8+CD57+ cells (detected by flow cytometry). TCR beta VDJ combinations and CDR3 sequences were profiled from genomic DNA. From the reads, TCRdb called clonotypes with MiXCR, one entry per CDR3 protein. Of under 200,000 distinct CDR3 sequences listed, about 64% are singletons. What was sequenced was sorted CD4+, CD8+, or CD8+CD57+ T cells (not recorded which) from PBMCs. The receptor source for this set is a human donor with aplastic anemia.

The table lists this clonotype with a count of one. This chain connects TRBV9 to TRBJ1-2, with a tentative D call TRBD1 (5 bases). CDR1 SGDLS and CDR2 YYNGEE come from the germline V gene. The CDR3 length is 15 residues. The V and J ends lost 0 bases and 4 bases respectively, with 13 bases between them. The CDR3 sequence is CASSVGGSPLYGYTF. The CDR3 nucleotides read TGTGCCAGCAGCGTAGGGGGGAGCCCCCTCTATGGCTACACCTTC.

V gene TRBV7-2 combines with J gene TRBJ2-5; the D gene is possibly TRBD2 (6 bases). V shed 1 base and J shed 5 bases, with 8 bases lying between them. The germline V gene has CDR1 SGHTA and CDR2 FQGNSA. The CDR3 has 13 amino acids. The CDR3 nucleotides read TGTGCCAGCAGCTTAGATGCGGGGGAGACCCAGTACTTC. Protein sequence: CASSLDAGETQYF.

The genes are TRBV20-1 and TRBJ1-1; possibly TRBD1 for D (5 bases). Germline assignment: CDR1 DFQATT and CDR2 SNEGSKA (reference sequence). The CDR3 covers 11 residues. As DNA, the CDR3 is TGCAGCGGGACTTTGAACACTGAAGCTTTCTTT. This codes for CSGTLNTEAFF.

The V gene is TRBV20-1, the J gene TRBJ1-1, with a tentative D call TRBD1 (5 bases). The V gene lost 5 bases and the J gene lost 0 bases, with 13 bases spanning the gap. The CDR3 totals 14 residues. Germline V CDR1 and CDR2: DFQATT, SNEGSKA (reference sequence). The CDR3 loop is CSARKGPLNTEAFF. The CDR3 coding sequence is TGCAGTGCTCGGAAGGGACCGTTGAACACTGAAGCTTTCTTT.

This chain joins TRBV20-1 and TRBJ2-7, with D perhaps TRBD1 or TRBD2 (5 bases each). Germline V gives CDR1 DFQATT, CDR2 SNEGSKA (reference sequence). V gave up 5 bases and J gave up 4 bases, with 21 bases separating them. The CDR3 is 15 residues long. The CDR3 nucleotides are TGCAGTGCTGCCATACCGGGACGCAACTCATACGAGCAGTACTTC. Translation: CSAAIPGRNSYEQYF.

In the case of this clonotype: The conserved phenylalanine or tryptophan normally closing the CDR3 is absent here, so this likely arose from a read error. The DNA is omitted, as the CDR3 cannot be located on it reliably, and the CDR3 follows TCRdb's listing. This chain's CDR3 is CSAMVGGG. The V gene is TRBV20-1, the J gene TRBJ2-1; the table's D gene call, TRBD1, was not cross checked with the DNA. The germline V gene encodes CDR1 DFQATT and CDR2 SNEGSKA (reference sequence). Both ends counted, the CDR3 spans 8 residues.

Comment on this clonotype: One end of the junction does not line up with germline, which may come from a read error. In DNA form, the CDR3 reads TGCGCCAGCAGCCAAGAAGGCTACTACAATGAGCAGTTCTTC. It specifies CASSQEGYYNEQFF. The genes are TRBV7-9 and TRBJ2-1; D is uncertain. CDR3 size: 14 residues. From germline, CDR1 is SEHNR and CDR2 FQNEAQ (reference sequence).

The chain combines TRBV24-1 with TRBJ2-1; 13 bases map to TRBD2. CDR3 size: 17 residues. Germline CDR1 and CDR2: KGHDR and SFDVKD. The junction had 3 bases not matched to a gene; V was cut back by 5 bases and J by 0 bases. The CDR3 bases are TGTGCCACCAGTGGGACTAGCGGGAGTATCTCCTACAATGAGCAGTTCTTC. Translation gives CATSGTSGSISYNEQFF.

This clonotype has ten or more counts. A read error may be the cause here, since a much bigger clone is one base away. This chain links TRBV6-4 with TRBJ2-2, with D perhaps assigned TRBD1 or TRBD2 (5 bases each). Germline CDR1 and CDR2: MRHNA and SNTAGT. The CDR3 totals 13 residues. V was pared by 2 bases and J by 4 bases, with 5 bases between. CDR3 sequence (DNA): TGTGCCAGCAGTGACGGGGGCACCGGGGAGCTGTTTTTT. It codes for CASSDGGTGELFF.

The rearrangement uses TRBV7-8 and TRBJ1-1, with no clear D. Trimming took 5 bases from V and 5 from J, leaving 15 bases between them. From germline, CDR1 is SGHVS and CDR2 FQNEAQ. This CDR3 contains 14 residues. The CDR3 loop reads CASSSPGEVTEAFF. CDR3 sequence (DNA): TGTGCCAGCAGCAGCCCCGGGGAAGTTACTGAAGCTTTCTTT.

The chain recombines TRBV29-1 with TRBJ2-5, with TRBD2 identical over 11 bases. The CDR3 is made up of 14 amino acids. J lost 4 bases, V lost 8 bases, and 9 bases had no gene match. Per germline, CDR1 SQVTM and CDR2 ANQGSEA. The CDR3, as DNA: TGCAGCACGGTAGGGCTAGCGGGAGGAGAGACCCAGTACTTC. It translates to CSTVGLAGGETQYF.

The chain recombines TRBV10-1 with TRBJ1-1; D is possibly TRBD1 (5 bases). V was cut by 2 bases and J by 10 bases, with 8 bases left in between. CDR3 length: 11 residues. Germline CDR1 is WNHNN and CDR2 is SYGVQD (reference sequence). The CDR3 is CASSEPRGAFF. Written as DNA, the CDR3 is TGCGCCAGCAGTGAGCCGAGGGGAGCTTTCTTT.

The chain carries TRBV29-1 and TRBJ2-3; tentative D call: TRBD2 (6 bases). CDR1 is SQVTM and CDR2 is ANQGSEA in the germline V gene. Trimming removed 7 bases at V and 4 bases at J, with 12 bases between. This CDR3 is 12 amino acids long. CDR3 protein: CSAILAADTQYF. DNA for the CDR3: TGCAGCGCCATACTAGCTGCAGATACGCAGTATTTT.

The CDR3: CSLDSPPFGELFF. CDR3 DNA: TGCAGTTTGGACTCCCCACCGTTCGGGGAGCTGTTTTTT. This chain links TRBV20-1 with TRBJ2-2; D is perhaps TRBD2 (5 bases). V shed 8 bases and J shed 7 bases, with 17 bases lying between them. The CDR3 has 13 amino acids. Looked up from germline, CDR1 is DFQATT and CDR2 is SNEGSKA (reference sequence).

The chain links TRBV20-1 to TRBJ1-6; D not certain. In germline, CDR1 is DFQATT, CDR2 SNEGSKA (reference sequence). The CDR3 has 12 amino acids. Trimming took 5 bases from V and 5 from J, leaving 7 bases between them. In DNA form, the CDR3 reads TGCAGTGCTGTGGGAAATAATTCACCCCTCCACTTT. Its translation: CSAVGNNSPLHF.

This clonotype has more than one count but fewer than ten. The rearrangement uses TRBV7-6 and TRBJ2-7; 9 nucleotides agree with TRBD1. J gave up 6 bases and V 3 bases, and 9 bases lay outside the gene matches. The CDR3 loop spans 15 amino acids. CDR1 is SGHVS and CDR2 is FNYEAQ in the germline V gene. For the CDR3, the DNA is TGTGCCAGCAGCTTCCCGGGACAGGGTGGTGGCGAGCAGTACTTC. Amino acid sequence: CASSFPGQGGGEQYF.

This clonotype was seen more than once but under ten times. This chain joins TRBV20-1 and TRBJ1-2; D gene unclear. This CDR3 is built from 8 residues. The V gene's germline CDR1 is DFQATT and CDR2 SNEGSKA (reference sequence). Trimming took 8 bases from V and 3 from J, leaving 1 base between them. The CDR3 DNA reads as TGCAGTCACTATGGCTACACCTTC. Encoded protein: CSHYGYTF.

The gene calls are TRBV11-2 and TRBJ1-6; unclear D gene. Looked up from germline, CDR1 is SGHAT and CDR2 is FQNNGV. CDR3 size: 11 residues. Trimming stripped 4 bases from V and 9 bases from J, with 4 bases between. The CDR3 here is CASSSVSPLHF. The CDR3 DNA reads TGTGCCAGCAGCTCCGTTTCACCCCTCCACTTT.

The rearrangement uses TRBV10-1 and TRBJ2-7, with D possibly TRBD1 on 5 matching bases. The CDR3 has 13 amino acids. The V gene lost 4 bases and the J gene lost 5 bases, with 12 bases spanning the gap. The V gene's germline CDR1 is WNHNN and CDR2 SYGVQD (reference sequence). CDR3 protein: CASSAKGPHEQYF. The CDR3 bases are TGCGCCAGCAGTGCAAAGGGGCCCCACGAGCAGTACTTC.

The table lists this clonotype with a few counts. The rearrangement joins TRBV19 to TRBJ2-1; D is possibly TRBD2 (5 bases). CDR3 length: 15 amino acids. Trimming left V 1 base short and J 1 base short, with 8 bases between. Germline V gene data show CDR1 as LNHDA and CDR2 as SQIVND (reference sequence). For the CDR3, the DNA is TGTGCCAGTAGTATAGCGGGCGGGTCCTACAATGAGCAGTTCTTC. Amino acid sequence: CASSIAGGSYNEQFF.

The chain joins TRBV2 to TRBJ1-2; D possibly corresponds to TRBD1 (5 bases). The length of the CDR3 is 14 residues. V shed 6 bases and J shed 4 bases, with 15 bases lying between them. Per the germline V gene, CDR1 is SNHLY and CDR2 is FYNNEI. The CDR3 DNA is TGTGCCAGCAGGATCCGGGACTCTCCCTATGGCTACACCTTC. This sequence encodes CASRIRDSPYGYTF.

This rearrangement joins TRBV10-1 to TRBJ2-7; weak D call: TRBD2 (5 bases). Deletions cut 0 bases from V and 9 bases from J, with 18 bases between. The CDR3 contains 15 residues. CDR1 WNHNN and CDR2 SYGVQD come from the germline V gene (reference sequence). The CDR3 DNA reads TGCGCCAGCAGTGAGTCCGTTGCGGGTTACGGTGGGCAGTACTTC. The encoded protein is CASSESVAGYGGQYF.

CDR3 loop: CASSQRDRVYNEQFF. In nucleotides, the CDR3 is TGCGCCAGCAGCCAACGGGACAGGGTTTACAATGAGCAGTTCTTC. The chain carries TRBV10-1 and TRBJ2-1; 9 bases agree with TRBD1. CDR3 size: 15 residues. V shed 6 bases, J shed 4 bases, and the junction held 7 bases outside the gene matches. In germline, CDR1 is WNHNN, CDR2 SYGVQD (reference sequence).

The V and J genes are TRBV7-3 and TRBJ2-7; no clear D gene. In germline, CDR1 is SGHTA, CDR2 FQGTGA. This CDR3 region has 14 residues. Trimming removed 2 bases from V and 1 base from J, with 9 bases in between. The CDR3 sequence is CASSLFPGSYEQYF. The CDR3 DNA reads TGTGCCAGCAGCTTATTCCCGGGTTCCTACGAGCAGTACTTC. Drawing the rest from reference TRBV7-3 and TRBJ2-7, the complete variable domain is GAGVSQTPSNKVTEKGKYVELRCDPISGHTALYWYRQSLGQGPEFLIYFQGTGAADDSGLPNDRFFAVRPEGSVSTLKIQRTERGDSAVYLCASSLFPGSYEQYFGPGTRLTVT.

V and J are TRBV19 and TRBJ2-7, with a tentative D call TRBD2 (6 bases). Germline V lookup: CDR1 LNHDA, CDR2 SQIVND (reference sequence). The V gene lost 5 bases and the J gene lost 3 bases, with 11 bases spanning the gap. This CDR3 is 13 amino acids long. CDR3: CASSPGGNYEQYF. The CDR3 DNA sequence: TGTGCCAGTAGTCCCGGGGGAAACTACGAGCAGTACTTC.

The V gene is TRBV11-1, the J gene TRBJ1-2; TRBD1 might be the D (5 bases). This CDR3 contains 15 residues. The V and J ends lost 3 bases and 8 bases respectively, with 19 bases between them. The germline CDR1 and CDR2 sequences are SGHAT and FQDESV (reference sequence). CDR3 in amino acids: CASSLVGGEVRGYTF. The CDR3 coding sequence is TGTGCCAGCAGCTTGGTAGGAGGGGAAGTGCGCGGCTACACCTTC.

V is TRBV29-1 and J is TRBJ1-1; TRBD1 agrees at 7 bases. This CDR3 has 12 residues. Germline CDR1 is SQVTM and CDR2 is ANQGSEA. Trimming cost V 6 bases and J 4 bases; bases outside gene matches: 5. The CDR3 DNA follows: TGCAGCGTGGTTACAGGGGCCACTGAAGCTTTCTTT. Translating gives CSVVTGATEAFF.

The chain carries TRBV9 and TRBJ2-6, with a possible D match to TRBD1 (6 bases). This CDR3 spans 18 amino acids. Germline V gives CDR1 SGDLS, CDR2 YYNGEE. Trimming removed 3 bases at V and 0 bases at J, with 16 bases between. Written as DNA, the CDR3 is TGTGCCAGCAGCGCAAGACAGGCCACCCCCTCTGGGGCCAACGTCCTGACTTTC. Protein: CASSARQATPSGANVLTF.

The J gene is TRBJ2-3, the V gene TRBV20-1; D possibly uses TRBD1 or TRBD2 (5 bases each). Trimming took 6 bases from V and 0 from J, leaving 19 bases between them. This CDR3 is built from 16 residues. Germline V gene data show CDR1 as DFQATT and CDR2 as SNEGSKA (reference sequence). CDR3 DNA sequence: TGCAGTGCGAACGGACTTCAGGGCTCTAGCACAGATACGCAGTATTTT. Translation gives CSANGLQGSSTDTQYF.

V gene TRBV10-3 combines with J gene TRBJ2-1; D possibly corresponds to TRBD1 (6 bases). V was cut by 9 bases and J by 3 bases, with 12 bases left in between. The V gene's germline CDR1 is ENHRY and CDR2 SYGVKD. The CDR3 runs 13 residues. In DNA, the CDR3 is TGTGCCATTAATAAAGGGGGCTACAATGAGCAGTTCTTC. Protein product: CAINKGGYNEQFF.

V usage is TRBV6-1 and J usage is TRBJ2-7; D not certain. Looked up from germline, CDR1 is MNHNS and CDR2 is SASEGT. The germline V and J ends were trimmed by 6 bases and 7 bases, with 16 bases remaining between them. The CDR3 sequence is 13 residues long. Here the CDR3 reads CASSSRSPREQYF. The DNA for the CDR3 is TGTGCCAGCAGCTCACGGTCCCCTCGGGAGCAGTACTTC.

The rearrangement links TRBV7-9 to TRBJ2-2; D is unclear. The CDR3 is made up of 16 amino acids. Germline loops: CDR1 SEHNR, CDR2 FQNEAQ (reference sequence). Deletions cut 2 bases from V and 5 bases from J, with 15 bases between. The DNA of the CDR3 is TGTGCCAGCAGCTTATCTAGGTCCCGGACGACCGGGGAGCTGTTTTTT. Its protein is CASSLSRSRTTGELFF.